The source of this TCR beta chain is a study of technical replicates of blood from several donors. The J segment lost 4 bases and the V segment lost 0 bases, leaving 3 bases of the junction unmatched. The germline V gene has CDR1 LGHNA and CDR2 YNFKEQ. This CDR3 has 15 residues. Sequencing used immunoSEQ multiplex PCR; TCRdb keeps in-frame clones, though not all of them. The sample lists some 66,000 clones, approximately 90% occurring once. Material: PBMCs. The chain links TRBV4-2 to TRBJ2-3, with TRBD2 identical over 8 bases. The TCR comes from a human donor in good health. Some clones in this sample may be carry-over from other donors' samples. The CDR3 sequence is CASSQDAGGADTQYF. CDR3 nucleotide sequence: TGTGCCAGCAGCCAAGACGCGGGAGGTGCAGATACGCAGTATTTT.